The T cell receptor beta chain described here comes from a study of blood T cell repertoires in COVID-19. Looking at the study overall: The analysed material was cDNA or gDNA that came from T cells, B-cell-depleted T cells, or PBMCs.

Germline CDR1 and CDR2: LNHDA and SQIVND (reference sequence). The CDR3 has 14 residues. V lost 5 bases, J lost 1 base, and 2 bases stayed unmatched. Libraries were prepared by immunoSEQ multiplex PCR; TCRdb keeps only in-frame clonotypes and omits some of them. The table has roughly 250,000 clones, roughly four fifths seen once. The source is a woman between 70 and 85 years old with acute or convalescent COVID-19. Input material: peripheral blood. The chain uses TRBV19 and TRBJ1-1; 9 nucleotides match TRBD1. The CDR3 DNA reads TGTGCCAGTAGTCAACAGGGGGCGAACACTGAAGCTTTCTTT. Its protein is CASSQQGANTEAFF. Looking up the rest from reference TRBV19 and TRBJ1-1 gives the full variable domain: DGGITQSPKYLFRKEGQNVTLSCEQNLNHDAMYWYRQDPGQGLRLIYYSQIVNDFQKGDIAEGYSVSREKKESFPLTVTSAQKNPTAFYLCASSQQGANTEAFFGQGTRLTVV.